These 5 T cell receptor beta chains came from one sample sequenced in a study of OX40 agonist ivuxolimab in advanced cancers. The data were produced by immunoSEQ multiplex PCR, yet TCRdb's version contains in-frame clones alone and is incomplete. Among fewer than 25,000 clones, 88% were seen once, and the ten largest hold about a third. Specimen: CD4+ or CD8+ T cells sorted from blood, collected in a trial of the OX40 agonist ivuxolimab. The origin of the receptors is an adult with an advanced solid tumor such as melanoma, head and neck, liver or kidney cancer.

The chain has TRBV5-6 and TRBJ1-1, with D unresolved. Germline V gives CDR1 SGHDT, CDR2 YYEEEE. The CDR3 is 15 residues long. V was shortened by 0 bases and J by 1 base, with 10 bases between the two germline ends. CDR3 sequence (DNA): TGTGCCAGCAGCTTGGCTGGCAGAAAGAACACTGAAGCTTTCTTT. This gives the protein CASSLAGRKNTEAFF.

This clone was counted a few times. As DNA, the CDR3 is TGTGCCAGCAGTCTTACCGACTCGAGCTCCTACGAGCAGTACTTC. Translating it yields CASSLTDSSSYEQYF. The chain is built from TRBV7-6 and TRBJ2-7; no clear D gene. This CDR3 has 15 residues. V was cut by 6 bases and J by 0 bases, with 15 bases left in between. Germline V gene lookup returns CDR1 SGHVS and CDR2 FNYEAQ.

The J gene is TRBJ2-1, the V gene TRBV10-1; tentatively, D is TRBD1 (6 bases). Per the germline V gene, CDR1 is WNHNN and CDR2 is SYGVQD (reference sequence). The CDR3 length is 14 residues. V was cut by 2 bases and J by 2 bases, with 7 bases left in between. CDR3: CASSERGTYNEQFF. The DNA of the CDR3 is TGCGCCAGCAGTGAGAGGGGGACCTACAATGAGCAGTTCTTC.

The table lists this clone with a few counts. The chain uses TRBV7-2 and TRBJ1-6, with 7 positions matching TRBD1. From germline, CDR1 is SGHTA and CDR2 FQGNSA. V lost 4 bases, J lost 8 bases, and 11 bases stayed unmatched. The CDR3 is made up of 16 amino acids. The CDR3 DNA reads TGTGCCAGCAGCTCACAGGGGTCTTTGAATTATTCACCCCTCCACTTT. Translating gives CASSSQGSLNYSPLHF.

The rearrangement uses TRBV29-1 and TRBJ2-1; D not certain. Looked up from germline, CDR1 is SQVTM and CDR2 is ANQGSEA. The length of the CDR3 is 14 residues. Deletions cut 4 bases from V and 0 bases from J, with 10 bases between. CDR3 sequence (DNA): TGCAGCGTTGGATTCGGCAGCTCCTACAATGAGCAGTTCTTC. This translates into CSVGFGSSYNEQFF.